This T cell receptor beta chain was recovered during a study of CD8 T cells in ankylosing spondylitis. General study findings and limits: Roughly eight highly homologous variants formed a TCR beta motif that appeared characteristic of ankylosing spondylitis blood. Clones that were linked to disease were CD8+ and were relatively rare in peripheral blood. It was reported that disease-linked clones were significantly enriched in matched ankylosing spondylitis synovial fluid. Certain motif variants had earlier appeared in reactive arthritis synovial fluid and blood.

For TCR beta, libraries came from quantitative 5'-RACE with molecular barcodes. TCRdb used MiXCR to reprocess the 5' RACE reads, holding one entry per CDR3 protein. Among about 220,000 distinct CDR3 sequences listed, about 17% were seen once. In its sample, this clonotype was seen many times. Its specificity is not known. The source is a male donor with ankylosing spondylitis. The source material was blood, either unsorted or a sorted T cell fraction (not recorded which).

The DNA of the CDR3 is TGTGCCAGCAGCCAAGGGGACGGCGGCTACAATGAGCAGTTCTTC. This gives the protein CASSQGDGGYNEQFF. The rearrangement joins TRBV3-1 to TRBJ2-1; possibly TRBD1 or TRBD2 for D (5 bases each). The CDR3 has 15 residues. The germline CDR1 and CDR2 sequences are LGHDT and YNNKEL (reference sequence). Between the trimmed V and J ends, which lost 1 base and 3 bases, there was a span of 10 bases.